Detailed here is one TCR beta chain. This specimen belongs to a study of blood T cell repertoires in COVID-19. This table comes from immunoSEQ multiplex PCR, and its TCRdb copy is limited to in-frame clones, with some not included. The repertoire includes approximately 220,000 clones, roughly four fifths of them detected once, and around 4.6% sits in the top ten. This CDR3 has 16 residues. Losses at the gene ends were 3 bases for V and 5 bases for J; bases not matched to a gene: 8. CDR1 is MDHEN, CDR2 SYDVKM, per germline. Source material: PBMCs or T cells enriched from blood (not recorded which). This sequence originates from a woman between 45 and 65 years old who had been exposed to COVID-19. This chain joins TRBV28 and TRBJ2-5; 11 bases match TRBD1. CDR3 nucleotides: TGTGCCAGCAGTTTGAGGACAGGGGGCGGATCGGAGACCCAGTACTTC. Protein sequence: CASSLRTGGGSETQYF.